This is a list of T cell receptor beta chains from one sample in a study of cytomegalovirus exposure and HLA in healthy donors. The assay was immunoSEQ multiplex PCR, and TCRdb's table has in-frame clones only and misses some. The sample carries around 96,000 clones, 64% recorded once. The sequencing input was PBMCs. Source of these receptors: a man aged 60-69 years in good health and CMV-seronegative. CDR3s include the opening cysteine and the closing phenylalanine or tryptophan. D genes are given only for firm matches. Only part of the rows carry a size: once, few, many, or a class if the clone is expanded.

>-|18|TRBV27|TRBJ2-1|TRBD2
CASGEKGLAVYRDNEQFF
TGTGCCAGCGGTGAAAAGGGACTAGCAGTTTATAGAGACAATGAGCAGTTCTTC
>-|14|TRBV5-1|TRBJ1-2|-
CASTAAGGAYGYTF
TGCGCCAGCACCGCCGCGGGAGGGGCCTATGGCTACACCTTC
>-|13|TRBV28|TRBJ1-1|-
CASSNRGGRPAFF
TGTGCCAGCTCTAACCGCGGGGGGCGCCCCGCTTTCTTT
>-|16|TRBV30|TRBJ1-2|TRBD1
CAWARDRGISDYGYTF
TGTGCCTGGGCCCGGGACAGGGGAATTTCGGACTATGGCTACACCTTC
>-|15|TRBV5-4|TRBJ1-2|-
CASSLVAGAGYGYTF
TGTGCCAGCAGCTTGGTGGCAGGGGCAGGCTATGGCTACACCTTC
>-|17|TRBV9|TRBJ1-2|TRBD1
CASSGVGRGRGRSGYAF
TGTGCCAGCAGCGGGGTGGGCAGGGGGCGGGGACGATCTGGCTACGCCTTC
>-|15|TRBV5-6|TRBJ2-7|-
CASSLVVHSSYEQYF
TGTGCCAGCAGCTTGGTGGTCCACAGCTCCTACGAGCAGTACTTC
>-|19|TRBV2|TRBJ2-1|TRBD2
CASSGLAPSNRSSYNEQFF
TGTGCCAGCAGCGGACTAGCGCCCTCAAACCGAAGCTCCTACAATGAGCAGTTCTTC
>-|15|TRBV11-3|TRBJ2-5|-
CASSSDGAGQETQYF
TGTGCCAGCAGCTCCGACGGGGCGGGGCAAGAGACCCAGTACTTC
>-|15|TRBV6-1|TRBJ2-3|-
CASRLGTRSTDTQYF
TGTGCCAGCAGACTCGGGACACGGAGCACAGATACGCAGTATTTT
>-|15|TRBV4-1|TRBJ1-2|-
CASSQLNRADYGYTF
TGCGCCAGCAGCCAATTGAACAGGGCGGACTATGGCTACACCTTC
>-|15|TRBV4-2|TRBJ2-7|TRBD1
CASSGPDRGIYEQYF
TGTGCCAGCAGCGGACCGGACAGGGGGATCTACGAGCAGTACTTC
>few|14|TRBV7-2|TRBJ1-1|-
CASSHRGQNTEAFF
TGTGCCAGCAGCCACCGCGGACAGAACACTGAAGCTTTCTTT
>-|13|TRBV7-3|TRBJ2-1|-
CASSLFGAHEQFF
TGTGCCAGCAGCTTATTTGGGGCTCATGAGCAGTTCTTC
>-|15|TRBV18|TRBJ2-2|-
CASSPSRGSTGELFF
TGTGCCAGCTCACCATCCAGGGGTTCTACCGGGGAGCTGTTTTTT
>few|14|TRBV7-9|TRBJ1-4|-
CASSQTGTNEKLFF
TGTGCCAGCAGCCAGACAGGCACGAATGAAAAACTGTTTTTT
>-|18|TRBV6-1|TRBJ2-3|-
CASSESRSSAASTDTQYF
TGTGCCAGCAGTGAATCGAGGAGCTCAGCCGCTAGCACAGATACGCAGTATTTT
>-|16|TRBV16|TRBJ1-4|-
CASSQFSVPENEKLFF
TGTGCCAGCAGCCAATTCTCCGTCCCTGAGAATGAAAAACTGTTTTTT
>-|15|TRBV5-1|TRBJ2-3|TRBD2
CASSLVTAGGDTQYF
TGCGCCAGCAGCTTGGTGACGGCGGGAGGGGATACGCAGTATTTT
>-|17|TRBV9|TRBJ2-6|-
CASSVEAGVAGANVLTF
TGTGCCAGCAGCGTAGAGGCAGGGGTCGCTGGGGCCAACGTCCTGACTTTC
>few|13|TRBV6-5|TRBJ2-2|-
CASSETDTGELFF
TGTGCCAGCAGTGAAACTGACACCGGGGAGCTGTTTTTT
>-|16|TRBV7-2|TRBJ2-7|-
CASSSPAGTYSYEQYF
TGTGCCAGCAGTTCCCCAGCGGGCACCTACTCCTACGAGCAGTACTTC
>-|16|TRBV28|TRBJ2-5|TRBD2
CATRPGTSPIRETQYF
TGTGCCACTCGGCCCGGGACTAGTCCGATTCGAGAGACCCAGTACTTC
>few|17|TRBV15|TRBJ1-2|-
CATSRLTGTKANYGYTF
TGTGCCACCAGCAGACTAACGGGGACAAAGGCTAACTATGGCTACACCTTC
>-|13|TRBV6-1|TRBJ1-1|-
CASSEQEATEAFF
TGTGCCAGCAGTGAACAGGAGGCCACTGAAGCTTTCTTT
>-|13|TRBV5-6|TRBJ1-2|-
CASSLATGGDYTF
TGTGCCAGCAGCTTGGCTACGGGGGGGGACTACACCTTC
>-|16|TRBV9|TRBJ1-3|TRBD1
CASSVEGGISGNTIYF
TGTGCCAGCAGCGTAGAAGGGGGCATCTCTGGAAACACCATATATTTT
>few|16|TRBV29-1|TRBJ2-7|TRBD1
CSVTGGAGKGSYEQYF
TGCAGCGTGACAGGGGGCGCCGGGAAGGGGAGCTACGAGCAGTACTTC
>-|14|TRBV9|TRBJ1-5|TRBD1
CASSLGQDYQPQHF
TGTGCCAGCAGTCTCGGACAGGACTATCAGCCCCAGCATTTT
>few|15|TRBV5-1|TRBJ1-6|TRBD1
CASSGRTGEGSPLHF
TGCGCCAGCAGCGGAAGGACAGGGGAAGGTTCACCCCTCCACTTT
>-|16|TRBV27|TRBJ2-5|-
CASSLSGAGAQETQYF
TGTGCCAGCAGTTTATCGGGGGCGGGCGCGCAAGAGACCCAGTACTTC
>once|15|TRBV18|TRBJ2-4|TRBD2
CASSPPSGGWNIQYF
TGTGCCAGCTCACCCCCTTCGGGGGGGTGGAACATTCAGTACTTC
>-|15|TRBV9|TRBJ1-4|-
CASSPLRGVNEKLFF
TGTGCCAGCAGCCCCCTACGGGGAGTTAATGAAAAACTGTTTTTT
>-|14|TRBV12-5|TRBJ2-5|TRBD1
CASGLTGGQETQYF
TGTGCTAGTGGTTTGACAGGGGGTCAAGAGACCCAGTACTTC
>-|14|TRBV7-2|TRBJ1-3|-
CASSPLRSGNTIYF
TGTGCCAGCAGCCCCCTGCGTTCTGGAAACACCATATATTTT
>-|18|TRBV5-1|TRBJ1-1|-
CASSLFGYGDNVNTEAFF
TGCGCCAGCAGCTTGTTCGGTTATGGGGACAACGTGAACACTGAAGCTTTCTTT
>-|16|TRBV2|TRBJ2-2|TRBD2
CASSEPGGGRSGELFF
TGTGCCAGCAGTGAACCGGGCGGGGGAAGGTCCGGGGAGCTGTTTTTT
>-|14|TRBV18|TRBJ2-3|-
CASSPVTSTDTQYF
TGTGCCAGCTCACCAGTGACTAGCACAGATACGCAGTATTTT
>-|15|TRBV19|TRBJ1-1|TRBD1
CASSTPDRVNTEAFF
TGTGCCAGTAGTACTCCCGACAGGGTGAACACTGAAGCTTTCTTT
>-|16|TRBV6-5|TRBJ1-3|TRBD1
CASSYSRQGAGNTIYF
TGTGCCAGCAGTTACTCGCGGCAGGGGGCTGGAAACACCATATATTTT
>-|14|TRBV5-4|TRBJ1-2|TRBD1
CASSPGQGLYGYTF
TGTGCCAGCAGCCCGGGACAGGGACTCTATGGCTACACCTTC
>-|15|TRBV7-6|TRBJ2-3|TRBD1
CASSLGQGWTDTQYF
TGTGCCAGCAGCTTAGGACAGGGATGGACAGATACGCAGTATTTT
>-|15|TRBV6-5|TRBJ2-7|TRBD2
CASIYKAGGVGEQYF
TGTGCCAGCATCTACAAAGCGGGGGGCGTCGGCGAGCAGTACTTC
>-|14|TRBV10-2|TRBJ2-7|TRBD1
CASNGQGPSYEQYF
TGCGCCAGCAATGGACAGGGCCCATCCTACGAGCAGTACTTC